One and the same sample provided the 10 T cell receptor beta chains below, sequenced in a study of T cell responses to AZD1222 COVID-19 vaccine. The assay was immunoSEQ multiplex PCR, and TCRdb's table has in-frame clones only and misses some. The sample lists about 66,000 clones; 75% to 85% were seen once. The source material was peripheral blood, sampled on day 0 of MenACWY control vaccination. Receptors originate from an adult in good health.

The V gene is TRBV11-2, the J gene TRBJ2-1; D call uncertain. Germline lookup yields CDR1 SGHAT and CDR2 FQNNGV. The CDR3 runs to 15 residues. Between the trimmed V and J ends, which lost 4 bases and 0 bases, there was a span of 10 bases. CDR3 sequence (DNA): TGTGCCAGCAGCTCGTCGTGGAGCTCCTACAATGAGCAGTTCTTC. It yields the protein CASSSSWSSYNEQFF.

The V gene is TRBV5-4, the J gene TRBJ2-3; no definite D call. Germline V gene sequence: CDR1 SGHNT, CDR2 YYREEE (reference sequence). With 0 bases removed from V and 1 base from J, the gap between germline ends came to 9 bases. CDR3 length: 15 residues. The CDR3 sequence: CASSLAGSGTDTQYF. For the CDR3, the DNA is TGTGCCAGCAGCTTGGCAGGCTCCGGCACAGATACGCAGTATTTT.

V gene TRBV6-1 combines with J gene TRBJ1-5; D not resolved. From germline, CDR1 is MNHNS and CDR2 SASEGT. V lost 0 bases and J 6 bases, leaving 12 bases between the germline ends. The CDR3 runs to 15 residues. The CDR3 DNA follows: TGTGCCAGCAGTGAAGCGCTTTCGGGTTTTCAGCCCCAGCATTTT. Amino acid sequence: CASSEALSGFQPQHF.

This chain links TRBV28 with TRBJ1-1, with D possibly TRBD1 on 5 matching bases. This CDR3 comprises 14 residues. V lost 4 bases to trimming and J lost 5 bases, with 14 bases between them. Germline V gives CDR1 MDHEN, CDR2 SYDVKM. This CDR3 reads CASSSPPPGTEAFF. The CDR3, as DNA: TGTGCCAGCAGTTCCCCCCCTCCAGGGACTGAAGCTTTCTTT.

The chain couples TRBV11-2 to TRBJ1-3; D is ambiguous. CDR3 length equals 11 residues. V lost 3 bases to trimming and J lost 4 bases, with 1 base between them. The germline V gene encodes CDR1 SGHAT and CDR2 FQNNGV. CDR3 nucleotide sequence: TGTGCCAGCAGCTTCGGAAACACCATATATTTT. Translated: CASSFGNTIYF.

This chain uses TRBV5-4 with TRBJ1-1; possibly TRBD1 for D (6 bases). Looked up from germline, CDR1 is SGHNT and CDR2 is YYREEE (reference sequence). The CDR3 covers 16 residues. Trimming pared 0 bases from V and 0 bases from J, leaving 12 bases between. In nucleotides, the CDR3 is TGTGCCAGCAGCTTGGCCCTGGACAGTTTGAACACTGAAGCTTTCTTT. Its protein product is CASSLALDSLNTEAFF.

The CDR3: CASRKNYMNTEAFF. Here the CDR3 DNA reads TGTGCCAGCAGGAAGAATTATATGAACACTGAAGCTTTCTTT. The chain employs TRBV28 and TRBJ1-1, with D unresolved. Looked up from germline, CDR1 is MDHEN and CDR2 is SYDVKM. The CDR3 has 14 residues. V was pared by 6 bases and J by 0 bases, with 11 bases between.

V and J are TRBV2 and TRBJ2-2; the match to TRBD2 covers 12 bases. CDR1 and CDR2 from the germline V gene are SNHLY and FYNNEI. The CDR3 totals 16 residues. The V and J ends lost 6 bases and 5 bases, in that order; junction bases with no gene match: 7. CDR3 sequence (DNA): TGTGCCAGCAGCAGACTAGCGGGAGATGGGACCGGGGAGCTGTTTTTT. This codes for CASSRLAGDGTGELFF.

The table lists this clone with a few counts. The V and J genes are TRBV11-2 and TRBJ2-1, with 10 bases matching TRBD1. This CDR3 contains 16 residues. The V segment lost 4 bases and the J segment 5 bases; nucleotides outside the gene matches: 8. CDR1 and CDR2 (germline): SGHAT, FQNNGV. The CDR3 region is CASSSTRDRGHNEQFF. The CDR3 DNA sequence: TGTGCCAGCAGCTCGACCCGGGACAGGGGCCACAATGAGCAGTTCTTC.

Only one count was recorded for this clone. The chain has TRBV14 and TRBJ1-4; tentative D call: TRBD1 (5 bases). Trimming stripped 0 bases from V and 5 bases from J, with 7 bases between. The CDR3 is 14 residues long. Germline loops: CDR1 SGHDN, CDR2 FVKESK. The CDR3 DNA follows: TGTGCCAGCAGCCAAGATGGGGGAAATGAAAAACTGTTTTTT. This gives the protein CASSQDGGNEKLFF.